This T cell receptor (beta chain) derives from a study of cytotoxic CD8 clonotypes in ibrutinib-treated CLL. Depth targeted 1 in 200,000 to 1 in 1 million T cells, averaging roughly 9.3x coverage per clonotype. Data came from immunoSEQ multiplex PCR; TCRdb stores just in-frame clones and leaves some out. This table has around 15,000 clones, roughly 65% appearing once. The CDR3 consists of 15 residues. Trimming cost V 6 bases and J 3 bases, with 17 bases left between them. From germline, CDR1 is LNHDA and CDR2 SQIVND (reference sequence). This clone was seen only a few times. Its antigen is unknown. Cryopreserved PBMCs supplied about 1.9 micrograms of genomic DNA for TCR beta libraries. General observations from the study: At the start, clonality exceeded age-matched healthy donors and followed circulating CD8+ T-cell counts.

The sequenced sample was PBMCs, obtained before ibrutinib treatment. This TCR derives from a human donor with chronic lymphocytic leukemia. The chain links TRBV19 to TRBJ1-1, with D possibly matching TRBD1 (6 bases). Here the CDR3 DNA reads TGTGCCAGTAGCCCCCAGGGGCTTGGTGACACTGAAGCTTTCTTT. It codes for CASSPQGLGDTEAFF.